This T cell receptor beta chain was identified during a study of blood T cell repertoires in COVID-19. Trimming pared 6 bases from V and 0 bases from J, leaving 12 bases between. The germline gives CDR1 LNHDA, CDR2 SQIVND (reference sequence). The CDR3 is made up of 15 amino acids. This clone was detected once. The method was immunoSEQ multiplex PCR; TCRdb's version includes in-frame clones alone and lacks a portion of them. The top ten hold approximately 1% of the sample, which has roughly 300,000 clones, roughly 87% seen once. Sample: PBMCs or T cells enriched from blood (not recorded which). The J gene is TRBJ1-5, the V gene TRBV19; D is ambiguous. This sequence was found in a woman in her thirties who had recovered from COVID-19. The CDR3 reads CASSPTRVSNQPQHF. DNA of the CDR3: TGTGCCAGTAGCCCGACGAGGGTTAGCAATCAGCCCCAGCATTTT.